These T cell receptor beta chains were read from a single sample in a study of shared clonotypes between healthy human individuals. TCRdb's copy holds only in-frame clones and misses some; the assay was immunoSEQ multiplex PCR. The sample carries 2 million to 2.5 million clones, approximately 93% recorded once. The sequenced sample was naive CD4+ T cells from PBMCs. The receptors were sampled from a young man in good health. Some clones in this sample may be carry-over from other donors' samples. Each CDR3 is given with its conserved first and last residue. D genes are given only for firm matches. Expanded clones are given a class, and other clones once, few, many or no size at all.

D gene	clone size	J gene	V gene	CDR3 DNA	CDR3 protein
.	.	TRBJ1-2	TRBV28	TGTGCCAGCAGTTTACAGGGAGCTAACTATGGCTACACCTTC	CASSLQGANYGYTF
.	.	TRBJ2-5	TRBV2	TGTGCCAGCAACTTGATAGGACAAGAGACCCAGTACTTC	CASNLIGQETQYF
.	.	TRBJ1-2	TRBV28	TGTGCCAGCAGTCCCGACAGTAACTATGGCTACACCTTC	CASSPDSNYGYTF
.	.	TRBJ2-7	TRBV7-9	TGTGCCAGCAGCACAAGGAACAACTACGAGCAGTACTTC	CASSTRNNYEQYF
TRBD1	.	TRBJ1-1	TRBV5-8	TGTGCCAGCAGCCCCGTACCGGGACAGATGAACACTGAAGCTTTCTTT	CASSPVPGQMNTEAFF
TRBD2	.	TRBJ2-3	TRBV5-1	TGCGCCAGCAGCTCGGCGACTAGCGCAGATACGCAGTATTTT	CASSSATSADTQYF
.	.	TRBJ1-4	TRBV6-6	TGTGCCAGCAGTGGTGACTTCGGAGAAAAACTGTTTTTT	CASSGDFGEKLFF
TRBD2	.	TRBJ2-4	TRBV7-2	TGTGCCAGCAGCTTCTCCCGGGGGGGCGGGAACATTCAGTACTTC	CASSFSRGGGNIQYF
TRBD2	.	TRBJ2-1	TRBV7-9	TGTGCCAGCAGCTTATCCGGAGCGGGAGCGGATGAGCAGTTCTTC	CASSLSGAGADEQFF
TRBD1	.	TRBJ2-3	TRBV14	TGTGCCAGCAGCTGGGGATTGGACAGGAGCACAGATACGCAGTATTTT	CASSWGLDRSTDTQYF
.	.	TRBJ2-7	TRBV19	TGTGCCAGTAGTATTAGGCAGGGGATCTACGAGCAGTACTTC	CASSIRQGIYEQYF
.	.	TRBJ2-7	TRBV20-1	TGCAGTGCTAGCAACTACGAGCAGTACTTC	CSASNYEQYF
TRBD1	.	TRBJ2-2	TRBV5-1	TGCGCCAGCAGCTTGGCCGTGTCGGGACAGGGGTCTTCCGGGGAGCTGTTTTTT	CASSLAVSGQGSSGELFF
.	.	TRBJ2-1	TRBV6-6	TGTGCCAGCAGCGAGACAGGGAGGGTCCGGAATGAGCAGTTCTTC	CASSETGRVRNEQFF
TRBD1	.	TRBJ2-5	TRBV5-5	TGTGCCAGCAGCTCCGGGACAGGGCGCCAAGAGACCCAGTACTTC	CASSSGTGRQETQYF
TRBD2	.	TRBJ2-1	TRBV5-1	TGCGCCAGCAGCTGGGGGACTAGCGGGAGGCGGGGTGGGCAGTTCTTC	CASSWGTSGRRGGQFF
.	.	TRBJ1-1	TRBV19	TGTGCCAGTAGTATAGCAATGAACACTGAAGCTTTCTTT	CASSIAMNTEAFF
.	once	TRBJ1-4	TRBV7-2	TGTGCCAGCAGCCCGGGACGTCTGGGGACAACTAATGAAAAACTGTTTTTT	CASSPGRLGTTNEKLFF
.	.	TRBJ1-1	TRBV28	TGTGCCAGCAGTGGGGGGGGAAACACTGAAGCTTTCTTT	CASSGGGNTEAFF
.	.	TRBJ1-5	TRBV6-1	TGTGCCAGCAGTGAAATGGGGGCTAATCAGCCCCAGCATTTT	CASSEMGANQPQHF
.	.	TRBJ2-7	TRBV7-6	TGTGCCAGCAGCCCAGACGCAGGTTCCTCCTACGAGCAGTACTTC	CASSPDAGSSYEQYF
.	once	TRBJ2-7	TRBV4-3	TGCGCCAGCAGCCAAGAAGCCGGTGCCTACTCCTACGAGCAGTACTTC	CASSQEAGAYSYEQYF
TRBD2	.	TRBJ2-1	TRBV9	TGTGCCAGCAGCCTAGCGGGAGTGTATGGTGAGCAGTTCTTC	CASSLAGVYGEQFF
.	.	TRBJ2-1	TRBV5-6	TGTGCCAGCAGCTTTTTAAATGAGCAGTTCTTC	CASSFLNEQFF
.	.	TRBJ2-7	TRBV28	TGTGCCAGCCTGGCGGGGCCCTACGAGCAGTACTTC	CASLAGPYEQYF
TRBD1	.	TRBJ2-2	TRBV18	TGTGCCAGCTCACCAGCGACAGGGGACACCGGGGAGCTGTTTTTT	CASSPATGDTGELFF
TRBD2	.	TRBJ2-3	TRBV2	TGTGCCAGCAGCCGCGCCGGGAGGGCCTCAGATACGCAGTATTTT	CASSRAGRASDTQYF
.	.	TRBJ2-3	TRBV5-1	TGCGCCAGCAGTTCGCCCAGGGGAAAGAGCACAGATACGCAGTATTTT	CASSSPRGKSTDTQYF
.	.	TRBJ2-2	TRBV5-1	TGCGCCAGCAGCTCGGACACGGACACCGGGGAGCTGTTTTTT	CASSSDTDTGELFF
TRBD2	.	TRBJ2-1	TRBV7-3	TGTGCCAGCAGCTTATTGGCTAGCGGCTACAATGAGCAGTTCTTC	CASSLLASGYNEQFF
.	.	TRBJ2-1	TRBV29-1	TGCAGCGCTGGGGAGCCCGACAATGAGCAGTTCTTC	CSAGEPDNEQFF
.	.	TRBJ1-1	TRBV18	TGTGCCAGCTCACCGGGGGCTTTGAACACTGAAGCTTTCTTT	CASSPGALNTEAFF
.	.	TRBJ1-2	TRBV28	TGTGCCAGCAGTTTGACTCTAGGAGATGGCTACACCTTC	CASSLTLGDGYTF
.	.	TRBJ2-1	TRBV18	TGTGCCAGCTCGTCCATCCGGGACACGGACCTCAATGAGCAGTTCTTC	CASSSIRDTDLNEQFF
.	.	TRBJ2-2	TRBV9	TGTGCCAGTTTCCGGACGGCCCAGTTCACCGGGGAGCTGTTTTTT	CASFRTAQFTGELFF
.	.	TRBJ1-5	TRBV6-6	TGTGCCAGCAGTTACAGGGGCGGGGGTCAGCCCCAGCATTTT	CASSYRGGGQPQHF
.	.	TRBJ2-6	TRBV6-1	TGTGCCAGCAGAGAGGGGGCTGGGGCCAACGTCCTGACTTTC	CASREGAGANVLTF
.	.	TRBJ2-5	TRBV5-8	TGTGCCAGCAGCGAGTTACGAGGGGGAGACAGGTACCAAGAGACCCAGTACTTC	CASSELRGGDRYQETQYF
TRBD1	once	TRBJ2-7	TRBV6-1	TGTGCCAGCAGTGAGGACAGGGGAGGCGAGCAGTACTTC	CASSEDRGGEQYF
.	.	TRBJ1-1	TRBV5-1	TGCGCCAGCAGCTTGGATCCCCTAGGCATGAACACTGAAGCTTTCTTT	CASSLDPLGMNTEAFF
.	.	TRBJ2-3	TRBV28	TGTGCCAGCAGGGGGACCCTTAGCACAGATACGCAGTATTTT	CASRGTLSTDTQYF
TRBD1	.	TRBJ2-7	TRBV2	TGTGCCAGCAGGAGACAGGGGGCACAAAGCGAGCAGTACTTC	CASRRQGAQSEQYF
TRBD2	once	TRBJ2-5	TRBV5-4	TGTGCCAGCAGCCTAGCGGACTCAGGGTTTGGGGCCCAGTACTTC	CASSLADSGFGAQYF
TRBD1	.	TRBJ1-1	TRBV2	TGTGCCAGCAGGGAAGACAGGGGTGTAGGAGCTTTCTTT	CASREDRGVGAFF
.	.	TRBJ2-7	TRBV28	TGTGCCAGCAGCCAAGGGGCCTCTTGGGAGCAGTACTTC	CASSQGASWEQYF
.	once	TRBJ2-1	TRBV28	TGTGCCAGCAGTTTAAGGGGCGGAGGAAGGGAGCAGTTCTTC	CASSLRGGGREQFF
.	.	TRBJ2-7	TRBV28	TGTGCCAGCAGTTTATGGCCAGTATCCTACGAGCAGTACTTC	CASSLWPVSYEQYF
TRBD1	.	TRBJ1-2	TRBV7-2	TGTGCCAGCAGCCCACGACAGGGGGCGCCCGGCTACACCTTC	CASSPRQGAPGYTF
.	once	TRBJ2-7	TRBV5-6	TGTGCCAGCAGCTTGGTTGCAGGGACAATATACGAGCAGTACTTC	CASSLVAGTIYEQYF
.	.	TRBJ1-2	TRBV27	TGTGCCAGCAGTTTGACAAGCCACTATGGCTACACCTTC	CASSLTSHYGYTF
TRBD1	.	TRBJ1-5	TRBV19	TGTGCCAGTAAGGAACAGGGGAACCGCAATCAGCCCCAGCATTTT	CASKEQGNRNQPQHF